The rows below give T cell receptor beta chains drawn from one sample of a study of T cells in Graves' hyperthyroidism and ophthalmopathy. MiXCR, run by TCRdb on the multiplex PCR reads, gives a single entry per CDR3 protein. The sample has some 620,000 distinct CDR3 sequences; 15% to 20% are singletons. Sequencing was carried out using blood. The source of these receptors is a woman in her 30s with Graves' hyperthyroidism. CDR3s include the opening cysteine and the closing phenylalanine or tryptophan.

J	V	CDR3
TRBJ2-5	TRBV27	CASSLGLAGGPGETQYF
TRBJ2-7	TRBV12-3/TRBV12-4	CASSPLVTASYEQYF
TRBJ2-3	TRBV20-1	CSAHILGLAGFTDTQYF
TRBJ2-5	TRBV7-9	CASSRGRMGTQYF
TRBJ2-3	TRBV28	CASSSGRDRGPWDTQYF
TRBJ2-1	TRBV3-1	CASSPWLATSGSHEQFF
TRBJ1-4	TRBV7-2	CASARDNNEKLFF
TRBJ1-5	TRBV4-2	CASSQGSDGARGSNQPQHF
TRBJ2-3	TRBV6-1	CASSEVPGQGTDTQYF
TRBJ2-2	TRBV27	CASSWGTDTGELFF
TRBJ2-7	TRBV7-9	CASSLVRAGVWNEQYF
TRBJ2-3	TRBV13	CASSWGRGADTQYF
TRBJ2-5	TRBV3-1	CASRRTEGGETQYF
TRBJ2-1	TRBV7-2	CASSPRTSGSDVEQFF
TRBJ1-2	TRBV28	CAFGNSGEVTNYGYTF
TRBJ1-5	TRBV11-3	CASSIYQPQHF
TRBJ2-2	TRBV7-9	CASSLMGGGDTGELFF
TRBJ1-2	TRBV12-3/TRBV12-4	CASSPTGQHGYTF
TRBJ2-5	TRBV10-3	CAITKGTGETQYF
TRBJ1-1	TRBV6-2/TRBV6-3	CASTPGRQPSNTEAFF
TRBJ2-1	TRBV28	CASSLSGRLFRGYNEQFF
TRBJ2-1	TRBV20-1	CSAREGGAGAAYNEQFF
TRBJ2-3	TRBV20-1	CSADGLAVDTQYF
TRBJ1-1	TRBV27	CASSGGIGNTEAFF
TRBJ2-4	TRBV28	CASRGGLPIKNIQYF
TRBJ1-4	TRBV12-3/TRBV12-4	CASRGLATNEKLFF
TRBJ2-1	TRBV2	CASRGLDNEQFF
TRBJ2-7	TRBV6-2/TRBV6-3	CASSAPRQQYEQYF
TRBJ2-1	TRBV7-9	CASSLQPLNNEQFF
TRBJ2-3	TRBV7-8	CASSSVTRLDTQYF
TRBJ2-7	TRBV29-1	CSVAYRGYEQYF
TRBJ2-6	TRBV2	CASSFQGVTGANVLTF
TRBJ1-1	TRBV12-3/TRBV12-4	CATRGGDTEAFF
TRBJ2-7	TRBV14	CASSQTGLRDSNYEQYF
TRBJ2-7	TRBV2	CASRSAPTYEQYF
TRBJ2-1	TRBV5-4	CASSFRRLGSYNEQFF
TRBJ2-5	TRBV2	CASGGAEETQYF
TRBJ2-1	TRBV20-1	CSAYPGLAFLSSYNEQFF
TRBJ2-2	TRBV7-9	CASSFEAGGNTGELFF
TRBJ2-7	TRBV14	CASSQENRVWYEQYF
TRBJ2-5	TRBV28	CASSFVAGVVETQYF